These 28 T cell receptor beta chains share one sample of origin, sequenced in a study of liver allograft versus peripheral blood T cells. Study-wide context: Intrahepatic T cell receptor repertoires from transplanted livers were compared against repertoires in recipients' peripheral blood.

TCRdb fed the reads into MiXCR, producing one record per CDR3 protein. Altogether about 13,000 distinct CDR3 sequences are present, roughly 20% being singletons, with the ten largest covering more than 1.5%. The receptors here all came from a human patient who had a liver transplant. The T cells may come from the graft donor.

This clonotype was observed a few times. The J gene is TRBJ1-4, the V gene TRBV3-1; perhaps TRBD1 as D (6 bases). This CDR3 contains 16 residues. Per the germline V gene, CDR1 is LGHDT and CDR2 is YNNKEL (reference sequence). V was cut by 1 base and J by 2 bases, with 11 bases left in between. CDR3 region: CASSQAQGFTNEKLFF. CDR3 in DNA: TGTGCCAGCAGCCAAGCACAGGGTTTTACTAATGAAAAACTGTTTTTT.

This clonotype qualifies as medium-sized (0.01 to 0.1%). The chain uses TRBV28 and TRBJ1-6; D call uncertain. The CDR3 loop spans 13 amino acids. Germline V lookup: CDR1 MDHEN, CDR2 SYDVKM. Trimming removed 8 bases from V and 3 bases from J, with 8 bases in between. In nucleotides, the CDR3 is TGTGCCAGCGGGGATTACTATAATTCACCCCTCCACTTT. Translation gives CASGDYYNSPLHF.

Sample share makes this clonotype medium-sized. The chain is built from TRBV29-1 and TRBJ1-1; no firm D call. Trimming cost V 4 bases and J 4 bases, with 28 bases left between them. This CDR3 has 18 amino acids. CDR1 is SQVTM and CDR2 is ANQGSEA in the germline V gene. The DNA of the CDR3 is TGCAGCGTTGGAAGAGTCGGCATAGAGGCCGCGGGAATCACTGAAGCTTTCTTT. It codes for CSVGRVGIEAAGITEAFF.

A single count supports this clonotype. The J gene is TRBJ1-3, the V gene TRBV4-1; D may be TRBD1 (5 bases). There are 15 residues in the CDR3. CDR1 MGHRA and CDR2 YSYEKL come from the germline V gene. The V end lost 4 bases, the J end lost 4 bases, and 14 bases lay between the germline ends. The CDR3 protein is CASSLWGVEGNTIYF. In nucleotides, the CDR3 is TGCGCCAGCAGCCTTTGGGGCGTCGAGGGAAACACCATATATTTT.

By share, this clonotype ranks as medium-sized. The V and J genes are TRBV18 and TRBJ1-2, with TRBD1 identical over 9 bases. Trimming took 3 bases from V and 4 from J; bases not matched to a gene: 9. The CDR3 is made up of 16 amino acids. Germline CDR1 is KGHSH and CDR2 is LQKENI. The CDR3 DNA reads TGTGCCAGCTCACCGACAGGACAGGGGATCTCCTATGGCTACACCTTC. Translated, it gives CASSPTGQGISYGYTF.

This clonotype showed up many times. The chain links TRBV7-2 to TRBJ2-7; the D is unclear. Germline V gene data show CDR1 as SGHTA and CDR2 as FQGNSA. V was shortened by 1 base and J by 0 bases, with 13 bases between the two germline ends. CDR3 size: 16 residues. DNA for the CDR3: TGTGCCAGCAGCTTAGGAGTCGTCGGAAGCTCCTACGAGCAGTACTTC. This translates into CASSLGVVGSSYEQYF.

This clonotype was seen at least ten times. The V gene is TRBV9, the J gene TRBJ1-2; 9 bases map to TRBD1. CDR3 size: 17 residues. Germline values: CDR1 SGDLS, CDR2 YYNGEE. V lost 0 bases to trimming and J lost 2 bases; unmatched junction nucleotides: 8. The CDR3 reads CASSVEPRGQGNYGYTF. CDR3 nucleotide sequence: TGTGCCAGCAGCGTAGAGCCTAGGGGACAGGGCAACTATGGCTACACCTTC.

The V and J genes are TRBV11-2 and TRBJ2-3; no reliable D call. Germline-derived CDR1 and CDR2 are SGHAT and FQNNGV. The CDR3 has 13 amino acids. The V end lost 2 bases, the J end lost 4 bases, and 7 bases lay between the germline ends. The DNA of the CDR3 is TGTGCCAGCAGCTTAAATATAGCAGATACGCAGTATTTT. Its protein is CASSLNIADTQYF.

The table lists this clonotype with many counts. V and J are TRBV9 and TRBJ2-1; D is undetermined. The V and J ends lost 0 bases and 6 bases respectively, with 7 bases between them. Germline CDR1 and CDR2: SGDLS and YYNGEE. There are 13 residues in the CDR3. In DNA, the CDR3 is TGTGCCAGCAGCGTAGGATCAGTCAATGAGCAGTTCTTC. It codes for CASSVGSVNEQFF.

The chain recombines TRBV5-6 with TRBJ2-4; unclear D gene. The CDR3 runs 14 residues. CDR1 is SGHDT and CDR2 is YYEEEE in the germline V gene. V lost 2 bases to trimming and J lost 1 base, with 7 bases between them. CDR3 nucleotides: TGTGCCAGCAGCTTCGGTGAGGCCAAAAACATTCAGTACTTC. Its protein product is CASSFGEAKNIQYF.

This clonotype was observed a few times. The chain joins TRBV30 to TRBJ2-2; no clear D gene. Trimming took off 2 bases at V and 1 base at J, with 5 bases between the two ends. This CDR3 has 13 amino acids. The germline CDR1 and CDR2 sequences are GTSNPN and SVGIG (reference sequence). The CDR3 loop reads CAWSLQNTGELFF. The CDR3 DNA reads as TGTGCCTGGAGTCTCCAGAACACCGGGGAGCTGTTTTTT.

By sample share, this clonotype is medium-sized (0.01 to 0.1%). V and J are TRBV6-5 and TRBJ1-1, with 7 bases matching TRBD1. Trimming took 2 bases from V and 2 from J; bases not matched to a gene: 5. This CDR3 has 15 amino acids. Germline CDR1 and CDR2: MNHEY and SVGAGI. The CDR3 DNA follows: TGTGCCAGCAGTTACAGCTCAGGGGGAAACACTGAAGCTTTCTTT. Its protein is CASSYSSGGNTEAFF.

Here the CDR3 DNA reads TGCAGTGCTAGGGGACAGACTAATGAAAAACTGTTTTTT. Residues: CSARGQTNEKLFF. J is TRBJ1-4 and V is TRBV20-1; 7 bases line up with TRBD1. This CDR3 spans 13 amino acids. Trimming removed 3 bases from V and 2 bases from J; junction bases left unmatched: 0. CDR1 DFQATT and CDR2 SNEGSKA come from the germline V gene (reference sequence).

By frequency in the sample, this clonotype is medium-sized (0.01 to 0.1%). V gene TRBV19 combines with J gene TRBJ1-6, with unresolved D. The CDR3 is 13 residues long. Trimming left V 10 bases short and J 7 bases short, with 14 bases between. Germline V lookup: CDR1 LNHDA, CDR2 SQIVND (reference sequence). The CDR3 protein is CATGRVSNSPLHF. The DNA for the CDR3 is TGTGCCACCGGAAGGGTTTCCAATTCACCCCTCCACTTT.

This clonotype is classed as medium-sized. The V call is TRBV6-5, the J call TRBJ2-1, with TRBD2 identical over 11 bases. Germline CDR1 and CDR2: MNHEY and SVGAGI. The junction had 12 bases not matched to a gene; V was cut back by 10 bases and J by 10 bases. This CDR3 has 14 residues. CDR3 sequence: CATRLAGLSEEQFF. The DNA for the CDR3 is TGTGCCACCCGACTAGCGGGATTGTCGGAGGAGCAGTTCTTC.

This clonotype appeared many times. The chain couples TRBV5-4 to TRBJ2-1; D possibly corresponds to TRBD2 (6 bases). Germline V CDR1 and CDR2: SGHNT, YYREEE (reference sequence). V lost 2 bases and J 0 bases, leaving 15 bases between the germline ends. The CDR3 spans 17 residues. For the CDR3, the DNA is TGTGCCAGCAGCTTCAGTGTAGCGGTATCCTCCTACAATGAGCAGTTCTTC. Translating gives CASSFSVAVSSYNEQFF.

This chain joins TRBV5-4 and TRBJ2-5; 10 bases map to TRBD2. This CDR3 is built from 16 residues. CDR1 and CDR2 from the germline V gene are SGHNT and YYREEE (reference sequence). Germline trimming cut 4 bases from V and 4 bases from J; bases unmatched to any gene: 10. CDR3 coding DNA: TGTGCCAGCAGCGAACCGCCTAGCGGGAGAGGAGAGACCCAGTACTTC. It translates to CASSEPPSGRGETQYF.

This clonotype has at least ten counts. The chain recombines TRBV27 with TRBJ1-4; the match to TRBD1 covers 9 bases. CDR1 and CDR2 from the germline V gene are MNHEY and SMNVEV (reference sequence). Trimming at V came to 1 base and at J to 7 bases, leaving 16 bases not matched to a gene. This CDR3 region has 19 residues. The CDR3, as DNA: TGTGCCAGCAGTTTATTACCGGGACAGGGTCGTATCTCAAGTGAAAAACTGTTTTTT. Protein: CASSLLPGQGRISSEKLFF.

The chain combines TRBV12-3 or TRBV12-4 with TRBJ1-4; D gene uncertain. V dropped 2 bases and J dropped 7 bases, with 11 bases sitting between them. The CDR3 extends over 14 amino acids. CDR3 sequence (DNA): TGTGCCAGCAGTTTATCCGGGAGAGGTGAAAAACTGTTTTTT. Translation gives CASSLSGRGEKLFF.

This clonotype is medium-sized (0.01 to 0.1%). This chain connects TRBV14 to TRBJ1-4; no clear D. The V end lost 2 bases, the J end lost 0 bases, and 13 bases lay between the germline ends. The CDR3 spans 17 residues. Germline assignment: CDR1 SGHDN and CDR2 FVKESK. The DNA of the CDR3 is TGTGCCAGCAGCCAACGAGGTGGAGGGCCAACTAATGAAAAACTGTTTTTT. Amino acid sequence: CASSQRGGGPTNEKLFF.

The chain couples TRBV6-2 or TRBV6-3 to TRBJ2-3; unclear D gene. Trimming took 2 bases from V and 2 from J, leaving 14 bases between them. The CDR3 covers 16 residues. Germline V gene sequence: CDR1 MNHEY, CDR2 SVGEGT. The CDR3 DNA is TGTGCCAGCAGTTACCTTTACAAGGCCCCCACAGATACGCAGTATTTT. This codes for CASSYLYKAPTDTQYF.

This chain joins TRBV20-1 and TRBJ2-7; D may be TRBD1 or TRBD2 (6 bases each). The CDR3 contains 14 residues. Germline V gene sequence: CDR1 DFQATT, CDR2 SNEGSKA (reference sequence). V lost 0 bases and J 3 bases, leaving 12 bases between the germline ends. This CDR3 reads CSARDTGGNYEQYF. The CDR3 region has the DNA TGCAGTGCTAGAGACACCGGGGGCAACTACGAGCAGTACTTC.

The chain couples TRBV12-3 or TRBV12-4 to TRBJ1-1, with D hard to call. The CDR3 consists of 13 residues. Trimming pared 7 bases from V and 2 bases from J, leaving 11 bases between. The CDR3, as DNA: TGTGCCAGCACCGAGGGTCGTAACACTGAAGCTTTCTTT. It encodes CASTEGRNTEAFF.

This sequence joins TRBV5-6 and TRBJ2-5; possibly TRBD2 for D (6 bases). The CDR3 loop spans 15 amino acids. V was shortened by 4 bases and J by 3 bases, with 16 bases between the two germline ends. From germline, CDR1 is SGHDT and CDR2 YYEEEE. CDR3: CASSPAPGDKETQYF. The CDR3 DNA follows: TGTGCCAGCAGCCCAGCTCCGGGAGACAAAGAGACCCAGTACTTC.

This clonotype has only a few counts. V and J are TRBV19 and TRBJ1-5; D may be TRBD1 (6 bases). The germline V gene encodes CDR1 LNHDA and CDR2 SQIVND (reference sequence). The CDR3 is 14 residues long. The V end lost 7 bases, the J end lost 4 bases, and 14 bases lay between the germline ends. The CDR3 bases are TGTGCCAGTAATTTCCAGGGGAGAAATCAGCCCCAGCATTTT. Residues: CASNFQGRNQPQHF.

This clonotype was counted ten times or more. CDR3 sequence (DNA): TGTGCCAGCAGCCTTCAGGAGACAGGGAGCACCTACGAGCAGTACTTC. Translating gives CASSLQETGSTYEQYF. This chain connects TRBV7-9 to TRBJ2-7, with TRBD1 identical over 7 bases. The junction had 12 bases not matched to a gene; V was cut back by 5 bases and J by 2 bases. Germline V gene sequence: CDR1 SEHNR, CDR2 FQNEAQ (reference sequence). The CDR3 has 16 amino acids.

This chain uses TRBV5-5 with TRBJ2-2; maybe TRBD1 (5 bases). Germline values: CDR1 SGHKS, CDR2 YYEKEE (reference sequence). The CDR3 sequence is 15 residues long. V lost 0 bases and J lost 1, with 7 bases in between. This chain's CDR3 is CASSLGGLNTGELFF. For the CDR3, the DNA is TGTGCCAGCAGCTTGGGGGGCTTGAACACCGGGGAGCTGTTTTTT.

Only one count was recorded for this clonotype. V usage is TRBV20-1 and J usage is TRBJ1-6; D not resolved. CDR1 is DFQATT and CDR2 is SNEGSKA in the germline V gene (reference sequence). Between the trimmed V and J ends, which lost 1 base and 0 bases, there was a span of 7 bases. The CDR3 consists of 15 residues. CDR3 in amino acids: CSARGSSSYNSPLHF. The DNA of the CDR3 is TGCAGTGCTAGAGGGTCGAGCTCCTATAATTCACCCCTCCACTTT.